The 32 T cell receptor beta chains below were found in one sample sequenced in a study of T cell responses to AZD1222 COVID-19 vaccine. TCRdb's copy holds only in-frame clones and misses some; the assay was immunoSEQ multiplex PCR. The table has approximately 140,000 clones, roughly nine tenths seen once. The sequences come from peripheral blood, collected 28 days after the second AZD1222 dose. The receptors were gathered from an adult who received the AZD1222 COVID-19 vaccine.

The V gene is TRBV24-1, the J gene TRBJ2-2, with D possibly being TRBD1 or TRBD2 (5 bases each). Trimming pared 4 bases from V and 4 bases from J, leaving 12 bases between. CDR3 length equals 15 residues. Germline V gene lookup returns CDR1 KGHDR and CDR2 SFDVKD. The CDR3 here is CATSDPGTGTGELFF. CDR3 DNA sequence: TGTGCCACCAGTGACCCTGGGACGGGCACCGGGGAGCTGTTTTTT.

The gene calls are TRBV2 and TRBJ1-4; D perhaps matches TRBD1 (6 bases). V lost 8 bases and J lost 7, with 8 bases in between. Germline loops: CDR1 SNHLY, CDR2 FYNNEI. The CDR3 has 11 residues. The CDR3 nucleotides read TGTGCCAGCGGAGGGGGTGAAAAACTGTTTTTT. Its protein product is CASGGGEKLFF.

The rearrangement uses TRBV2 and TRBJ2-5; tentatively, D is TRBD1 (5 bases). Trimming left V 0 bases short and J 2 bases short, with 10 bases between. The CDR3 consists of 15 residues. CDR1 is SNHLY, CDR2 FYNNEI, per germline. The CDR3 DNA reads as TGTGCCAGCAGTGAAGCGCAGGGCCAACAAGAGACCCAGTACTTC. Translating gives CASSEAQGQQETQYF. Supplemented by reference TRBV2 and TRBJ2-5, the full variable domain reads EPEVTQTPSHQVTQMGQEVILRCVPISNHLYFYWYRQILGQKVEFLVSFYNNEISEKSEIFDDQFSVERPDGSNFTLKIRSTKLEDSAMYFCASSEAQGQQETQYFGPGTRLLVL.

The chain combines TRBV5-4 with TRBJ2-7; no reliable D call. This CDR3 contains 15 residues. Per germline, CDR1 SGHNT and CDR2 YYREEE (reference sequence). Trimming stripped 4 bases from V and 0 bases from J, with 14 bases between. The CDR3 region has the DNA TGTGCCAGCAGCGAATATACGGGCCTCTCCTACGAGCAGTACTTC. Encoded protein: CASSEYTGLSYEQYF.

The chain uses TRBV12-3 or TRBV12-4 and TRBJ2-1; D remains ambiguous. CDR3 size: 12 residues. Trimming left V 6 bases short and J 7 bases short, with 10 bases between. The CDR3 coding sequence is TGTGCCAGCAGGGGTCGTGGAAATGAGCAGTTCTTC. It yields the protein CASRGRGNEQFF.

The chain carries TRBV6-5 and TRBJ2-3; TRBD1 or TRBD2 may be the D gene (6 bases each). Looked up from germline, CDR1 is MNHEY and CDR2 is SVGAGI. The CDR3 consists of 15 residues. Trimming removed 7 bases from V and 0 bases from J, with 14 bases in between. The DNA for the CDR3 is TGTGCCAGCACTCGGGGGACACGGAGCACAGATACGCAGTATTTT. Protein sequence: CASTRGTRSTDTQYF.

The chain couples TRBV29-1 to TRBJ2-7; perhaps TRBD2 as D (5 bases). The V and J ends lost 7 bases and 9 bases respectively, with 16 bases between them. This CDR3 is built from 11 residues. From germline, CDR1 is SQVTM and CDR2 ANQGSEA. The DNA for the CDR3 is TGCAGCGCTGGGGAAAGCGGATCGCAGTACTTC. Translating it yields CSAGESGSQYF.

The chain uses TRBV7-9 and TRBJ2-7; 7 bases are shared with TRBD1. The trim removed 2 bases at V and 6 bases at J, leaving 10 bases unmatched. Germline loops: CDR1 SEHNR, CDR2 FQNEAQ (reference sequence). The CDR3 spans 15 residues. CDR3 sequence (DNA): TGTGCCAGCAGCTTAAAGGGTACAGGGGTACGCGAGCAGTACTTC. Its translation is CASSLKGTGVREQYF.

This chain connects TRBV7-2 to TRBJ2-1; D is perhaps TRBD2 (6 bases). The CDR3 extends over 16 amino acids. Trimming cost V 2 bases and J 1 base, with 12 bases left between them. Germline-derived CDR1 and CDR2 are SGHTA and FQGNSA. The CDR3: CASSLRNSGSYNEQFF. The CDR3 DNA sequence: TGTGCCAGCAGCTTAAGGAATAGCGGATCCTACAATGAGCAGTTCTTC.

This clone occurred once. CDR3 bases: TGCGCCAGCAGTCAAGAAACTCTCCCGAGCTCCTACAATGAGCAGTTCTTC. Its translation is CASSQETLPSSYNEQFF. This chain connects TRBV23-1 to TRBJ2-1; D is uncertain. TRBV23-1 is marked as an open reading frame, function uncertain. V gave up 2 bases and J gave up 0 bases, with 14 bases separating them. The CDR3 length is 17 residues.

The CDR3 DNA reads as TGTGCCAGTAGTTTCGGCCCGGGGGGGAATGAGCAGTTCTTC. Translated, it gives CASSFGPGGNEQFF. The gene calls are TRBV19 and TRBJ2-1; 8 bases agree with TRBD2. V gave up 5 bases and J gave up 7 bases; unmatched junction bases: 7. From germline, CDR1 is LNHDA and CDR2 SQIVND (reference sequence). CDR3 size: 14 residues.

V usage is TRBV10-1 and J usage is TRBJ2-3; 10 nucleotides line up with TRBD2. This CDR3 contains 17 residues. Trimming removed 4 bases from V and 7 bases from J; junction bases left unmatched: 14. The germline V gene has CDR1 WNHNN and CDR2 SYGVQD (reference sequence). The CDR3 sequence is CASSGLEEAGGPHTQYF. CDR3 coding DNA: TGCGCCAGCAGTGGCCTGGAGGAAGCGGGAGGGCCACATACGCAGTATTTT.

The V gene is TRBV4-2, the J gene TRBJ2-2; 7 nucleotides line up with TRBD2. This CDR3 has 19 residues. Germline V gives CDR1 LGHNA, CDR2 YNFKEQ. The V and J ends lost 0 bases and 4 bases, in that order; junction bases with no gene match: 14. CDR3: CASSQDLGSAGDGTGELFF. CDR3 coding DNA: TGTGCCAGCAGCCAAGATTTAGGTAGCGCGGGAGATGGCACCGGGGAGCTGTTTTTT.

The CDR3 DNA follows: TGTGCCAGCAGCTCAACCGACAGGGGGCTGAGGGTTGAAGCTTTCTTT. Residues: CASSSTDRGLRVEAFF. The genes are TRBV11-2 and TRBJ1-1; 10 nucleotides align to TRBD1. The CDR3 runs 16 residues. CDR1 and CDR2 (germline): SGHAT, FQNNGV. Unmatched junction bases numbered 12, after V lost 4 bases and J lost 7 bases. Complete variable domain (other parts from reference TRBV11-2 and TRBJ1-1): EAGVAQSPRYKIIEKRQSVAFWCNPISGHATLYWYQQILGQGPKLLIQFQNNGVVDDSQLPKDRFSAERLKGVDSTLKIQPAKLEDSAVYLCASSSTDRGLRVEAFFGQGTRLTVV.

This sequence joins TRBV6-4 and TRBJ2-1; 8 bases map to TRBD2. There are 15 residues in the CDR3. The V segment lost 0 bases and the J segment 3 bases; nucleotides outside the gene matches: 1. The germline CDR1 and CDR2 sequences are MRHNA and SNTAGT. CDR3 nucleotide sequence: TGTGCCAGCAGTGACTCAGCGGGAGACTACAATGAGCAGTTCTTC. This codes for CASSDSAGDYNEQFF.

This chain uses TRBV6-5 with TRBJ2-1; either TRBD1 or TRBD2 may fit D (5 bases each). The CDR3 length is 14 residues. V gave up 5 bases and J gave up 8 bases, with 16 bases separating them. Germline V gene lookup returns CDR1 MNHEY and CDR2 SVGAGI. This CDR3 is CASSLRDLVDEQFF. The CDR3 bases are TGTGCCAGCAGTCTTAGGGACCTGGTCGATGAGCAGTTCTTC.

This chain joins TRBV6-5 and TRBJ2-1; the D is unclear. The CDR3 covers 14 residues. Trimming stripped 2 bases from V and 7 bases from J, with 12 bases between. Germline values: CDR1 MNHEY, CDR2 SVGAGI. This CDR3 reads CASSYVSAKNEQFF. The CDR3 nucleotides read TGTGCCAGCAGTTACGTATCAGCGAAGAATGAGCAGTTCTTC.

The chain is built from TRBV5-3 and TRBJ2-7, with D perhaps TRBD2 (6 bases). TRBV5-3 is reported as an ORF; its role is uncertain. V lost 0 bases to trimming and J lost 2 bases, with 6 bases between them. The length of the CDR3 is 13 residues. CDR3 residues: CARSLGLAYEQYF. In DNA, the CDR3 is TGTGCCAGAAGCTTGGGACTAGCCTACGAGCAGTACTTC.

The chain combines TRBV6-4 with TRBJ1-2; D gene unclear. CDR1 and CDR2 from the germline V gene are MRHNA and SNTAGT. Trimming left V 2 bases short and J 8 bases short, with 9 bases between. The CDR3 covers 12 residues. This chain's CDR3 is CASSDLMGGYTF. The CDR3 region has the DNA TGTGCCAGCAGTGACCTGATGGGAGGCTACACCTTC.

This rearrangement joins TRBV27 to TRBJ2-4; D possibly corresponds to TRBD1 (6 bases). V lost 8 bases to trimming and J lost 4 bases, with 9 bases between them. The germline gives CDR1 MNHEY, CDR2 SMNVEV (reference sequence). CDR3 size: 12 residues. The CDR3: CASVGTKNIQYF. DNA of the CDR3: TGTGCCAGCGTCGGGACAAAAAACATTCAGTACTTC.

The chain uses TRBV7-9 and TRBJ1-2; D is unclear. V shed 4 bases and J shed 12 bases, with 3 bases lying between them. Germline assignment: CDR1 SEHNR and CDR2 FQNEAQ (reference sequence). This CDR3 spans 8 amino acids. CDR3 in DNA: TGTGCCAGCAGCTCCCACACCTTC. Amino acids: CASSSHTF.

The chain links TRBV21-1 to TRBJ2-7; the D call TRBD1 from the table was never checked on the DNA. TRBV21-1 corresponds to a pseudogene. This CDR3 has 17 residues. In nucleotides, the CDR3 is TGTGCCAGCAGCCCAAGTGGGGCAGGGCTCTCCTCCTACGAGCAGTACTTC. Its translation: CASSPSGAGLSSYEQYF.

Written as DNA, the CDR3 is TGTGCCAGCAGCCCCCTGGGAAGGGAAGCTGGCTACACCTTC. It translates to CASSPLGREAGYTF. This chain connects TRBV3-1 (or the pseudogene TRBV3-2) to TRBJ1-2; no reliable D call. This CDR3 contains 14 residues. V gave up 4 bases and J gave up 7 bases, with 16 bases separating them. Germline V lookup: CDR1 LGHDT, CDR2 YNNKEL (reference sequence).

This sequence joins TRBV27 and TRBJ1-2; no definite D call. Germline V gene lookup returns CDR1 MNHEY and CDR2 SMNVEV (reference sequence). The CDR3 sequence is 13 residues long. Trimming left V 6 bases short and J 8 bases short, with 16 bases between. The CDR3 DNA follows: TGTGCCAGCAGCTTCCGGCAGACTAGCGGCTACACCTTC. Its translation: CASSFRQTSGYTF.

V and J are TRBV7-9 and TRBJ2-3; TRBD1 matches 9 bases. V was pared by 0 bases and J by 7 bases, with 2 bases of the junction left unmatched. This CDR3 spans 14 amino acids. The germline gives CDR1 SEHNR, CDR2 FQNEAQ (reference sequence). CDR3 amino acids: CASSLAGTGNTQYF. The CDR3 nucleotides are TGTGCCAGCAGCTTAGCCGGGACAGGGAATACGCAGTATTTT.

V is TRBV19 and J is TRBJ2-7; D is ambiguous. V gave up 0 bases and J gave up 5 bases, with 8 bases separating them. The CDR3 is 13 residues long. Germline CDR1 is LNHDA and CDR2 is SQIVND (reference sequence). The CDR3 sequence is CASSIEPDNEQYF. DNA for the CDR3: TGTGCCAGTAGTATAGAACCGGATAACGAGCAGTACTTC.

This chain connects TRBV10-2 to TRBJ2-7; 8 bases line up with TRBD1. Germline V lookup: CDR1 WSHSY, CDR2 SAAADI. The V segment lost 4 bases and the J segment 2 bases; nucleotides outside the gene matches: 10. The length of the CDR3 is 16 residues. This chain's CDR3 is CASSVRDRGLPYEQYF. The CDR3 region has the DNA TGCGCCAGCAGTGTCCGCGACAGGGGTCTACCCTACGAGCAGTACTTC.

The chain uses TRBV28 and TRBJ2-3; the match to TRBD1 covers 7 bases. The V segment lost 6 bases and the J segment 5 bases; nucleotides outside the gene matches: 14. There are 16 residues in the CDR3. The V gene's germline CDR1 is MDHEN and CDR2 SYDVKM. The CDR3 nucleotides are TGTGCCAGCAGCCCCGAGAACAGGGGATTTCAAGATACGCAGTATTTT. Protein: CASSPENRGFQDTQYF.

The V and J genes are TRBV11-3 and TRBJ2-1; D possibly corresponds to TRBD2 (7 bases). The CDR3 is 16 amino acids. V lost 5 bases and J lost 0, with 14 bases in between. From germline, CDR1 is SGHNT and CDR2 YENEEA. The CDR3 DNA sequence: TGTGCCAGCAGCCCGGGGGGCAGCTACTCCTACAATGAGCAGTTCTTC. Its protein product is CASSPGGSYSYNEQFF.

This chain uses TRBV3-1 (or the pseudogene TRBV3-2) with TRBJ2-3, with D possibly being TRBD1 or TRBD2 (6 bases each). Trimming left V 1 base short and J 2 bases short, with 10 bases between. Germline V gene sequence: CDR1 LGHDT, CDR2 YNNKEL (reference sequence). The CDR3 has 15 residues. The CDR3 sequence is CASSQGGRDTDTQYF. CDR3 nucleotides: TGTGCCAGCAGCCAAGGGGGGCGGGACACAGATACGCAGTATTTT.

The chain carries TRBV7-9 and TRBJ1-3, with 8 bases lining up with TRBD1. Unmatched junction bases numbered 5, after V lost 0 bases and J lost 4 bases. The CDR3 contains 16 residues. Per the germline V gene, CDR1 is SEHNR and CDR2 is FQNEAQ (reference sequence). The CDR3 sequence is CASSLARGLSGNTIYF. The CDR3, as DNA: TGTGCCAGCAGCTTAGCCAGGGGGCTTTCGGGAAACACCATATATTTT.

The chain uses TRBV30 and TRBJ2-2; 8 positions agree with TRBD1. In germline, CDR1 is GTSNPN, CDR2 SVGIG (reference sequence). The CDR3 consists of 15 residues. The V and J ends lost 3 bases and 1 base, in that order; junction bases with no gene match: 4. CDR3 sequence: CAWRLGQGNTGELFF. In DNA form, the CDR3 reads TGTGCCTGGAGGCTAGGACAGGGGAACACCGGGGAGCTGTTTTTT. Variable domain in full (rest from reference TRBV30 and TRBJ2-2): SQTIHQWPATLVQPVGSPLSLECTVEGTSNPNLYWYRQAAGRGLQLLFYSVGIGQISSEVPQNLSASRPQDRQFILSSKKLLLSDSGFYLCAWRLGQGNTGELFFGEGSRLTVL.